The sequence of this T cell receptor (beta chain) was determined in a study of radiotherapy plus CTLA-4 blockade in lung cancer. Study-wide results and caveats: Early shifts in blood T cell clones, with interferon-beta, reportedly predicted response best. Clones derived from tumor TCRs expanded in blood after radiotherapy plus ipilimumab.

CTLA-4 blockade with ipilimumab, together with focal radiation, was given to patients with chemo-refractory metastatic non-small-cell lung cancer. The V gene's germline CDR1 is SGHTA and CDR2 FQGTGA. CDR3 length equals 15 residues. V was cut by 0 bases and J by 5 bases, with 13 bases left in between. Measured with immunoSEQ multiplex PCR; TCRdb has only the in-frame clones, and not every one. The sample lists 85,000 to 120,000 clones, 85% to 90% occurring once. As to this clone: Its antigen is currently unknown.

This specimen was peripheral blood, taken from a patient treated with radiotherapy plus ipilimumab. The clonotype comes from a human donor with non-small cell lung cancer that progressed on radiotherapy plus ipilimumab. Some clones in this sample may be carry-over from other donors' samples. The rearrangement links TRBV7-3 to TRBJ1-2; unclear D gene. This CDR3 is CASSLTHRTGYGYTF. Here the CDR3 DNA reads TGTGCCAGCAGCTTAACGCACCGGACTGGGTATGGCTACACCTTC.